Following are 19 T cell receptor beta chains from one sample sequenced in a study of T cell repertoires in cytomegalovirus infection. TCRdb reanalysed the reads using MiXCR and keeps one entry per CDR3 protein. The sample lists 250,000 to 300,000 distinct CDR3 sequences, about 13% seen once, with 8.8% in the top ten. The sequenced sample consisted of PBMCs. Receptors originate from a human donor in good health (CMV status not recorded). Some clones in this sample may be carry-over from other donors' samples.

This clonotype was observed at least ten times. V usage is TRBV4-1 and J usage is TRBJ2-7; TRBD2 might be the D (5 bases). The ends were cut back, 0 bases at V and 0 bases at J, with 9 bases in the middle. There are 15 residues in the CDR3. Germline V lookup: CDR1 MGHRA, CDR2 YSYEKL. The CDR3 DNA is TGCGCCAGCAGCCAAGAGTCTAGCTCCTCCTACGAGCAGTACTTC. Amino acid sequence: CASSQESSSSYEQYF.

This clonotype was counted only a few times. The CDR3 DNA is TGTGCCAGCAGTACCAGGGGGCTCAGCACTGAAGCTTTCTTT. Translation gives CASSTRGLSTEAFF. V is TRBV25-1 and J is TRBJ1-1, with 8 nucleotides matching TRBD1. This CDR3 spans 14 amino acids. The germline gives CDR1 MGHDK, CDR2 SYGVNS. V was pared by 5 bases and J by 4 bases, with 6 bases of the junction left unmatched.

This clonotype was detected a few times. The rearrangement joins TRBV3-1 to TRBJ1-1; no clear D gene. Germline assignment: CDR1 LGHDT and CDR2 YNNKEL (reference sequence). V lost 1 base, J lost 0 bases, and 9 bases lay in between. The CDR3 consists of 15 residues. CDR3 DNA sequence: TGTGCCAGCAGCCAAGTAGCCAGGATGAACACTGAAGCTTTCTTT. It specifies CASSQVARMNTEAFF.

The genes are TRBV20-1 and TRBJ1-1, with D uncertain. The germline V and J ends were trimmed by 0 bases and 1 base, with 9 bases remaining between them. From germline, CDR1 is DFQATT and CDR2 SNEGSKA (reference sequence). The CDR3 length is 14 residues. CDR3: CSARESVGNTEAFF. The CDR3 DNA follows: TGCAGTGCTAGAGAATCGGTGGGGAACACTGAAGCTTTCTTT.

This clonotype was detected many times. The genes are TRBV29-1 and TRBJ1-1; a possible D gene is TRBD1 (5 bases). The V and J ends lost 6 bases and 5 bases respectively, with 16 bases between them. The CDR3 has 13 residues. Per germline, CDR1 SQVTM and CDR2 ANQGSEA. CDR3 amino acids: CSVFPEGRTEAFF. CDR3 in DNA: TGCAGCGTCTTCCCCGAGGGGAGGACTGAAGCTTTCTTT.

This clonotype was seen repeatedly, ten times or more. CDR3 in amino acids: CANPSGGCNQPQHF. CDR3 DNA sequence: TGTGCCAATCCTAGTGGGGGATGCAATCAGCCCCAGCATTTT. The rearrangement uses TRBV7-6 and TRBJ1-5; tentative D call: TRBD1 (5 bases). There are 14 residues in the CDR3. Trimming stripped 10 bases from V and 2 bases from J, with 15 bases between. The germline CDR1 and CDR2 sequences are SGHVS and FNYEAQ.

This clonotype was recorded at least ten times. The chain is built from TRBV7-2 and TRBJ2-1, with 9 bases identical to TRBD2. Germline assignment: CDR1 SGHTA and CDR2 FQGNSA. This CDR3 has 15 amino acids. The V and J ends lost 7 bases and 4 bases, in that order; junction bases with no gene match: 8. This CDR3 is CASNAGGPGYNEQFF. CDR3 bases: TGTGCCAGCAACGCGGGAGGGCCGGGGTACAATGAGCAGTTCTTC. Filled out from reference TRBV7-2 and TRBJ2-1, the complete variable domain reads GAGVSQSPSNKVTEKGKDVELRCDPISGHTALYWYRQSLGQGLEFLIYFQGNSAPDKSGLPSDRFSAERTGGSVSTLTIQRTQQEDSAVYLCASNAGGPGYNEQFFGPGTRLTVL.

This clonotype turned up a few times. J is TRBJ1-1 and V is TRBV19; D unclear. Germline CDR1 reads LNHDA; CDR2 reads SQIVND (reference sequence). This CDR3 contains 12 residues. V was pared by 7 bases and J by 5 bases, with 11 bases between. The DNA of the CDR3 is TGTGCCAGTACCGAGGGAAGGACTGAAGCTTTCTTT. This gives the protein CASTEGRTEAFF.

This clonotype appeared many times. The DNA for the CDR3 is TGTGCCAGCAGCGTACTCCGTCCCTGGACTTCCGACGCTTACGAGCAGTACTTC. Translated, it gives CASSVLRPWTSDAYEQYF. This rearrangement joins TRBV9 to TRBJ2-7; maybe TRBD2 (5 bases). The CDR3 loop spans 18 amino acids. Germline lookup yields CDR1 SGDLS and CDR2 YYNGEE. Trimming shortened V by 1 base and J by 4 bases, and 24 bases separated the two germline ends.

In its sample, this clonotype was seen many times. The chain joins TRBV2 to TRBJ2-7; no reliable D call. The V gene's germline CDR1 is SNHLY and CDR2 FYNNEI. V shed 7 bases and J shed 3 bases, with 10 bases lying between them. This CDR3 is 12 amino acids long. Here the CDR3 reads CASKEGRYEQYF. CDR3 DNA: TGTGCCAGCAAGGAAGGCCGCTACGAGCAGTACTTC.

This clonotype was found many times. The chain links TRBV7-2 to TRBJ1-5; possible D gene TRBD1, 5 bases. The V end was cut by 3 bases, the J end by 4 bases, with 7 bases between. The CDR3 totals 13 residues. CDR1 is SGHTA, CDR2 FQGNSA, per germline. The CDR3 sequence: CASSFRQNQPQHF. The CDR3 DNA is TGTGCCAGCAGCTTCAGACAGAATCAGCCCCAGCATTTT. Looking up the rest from reference TRBV7-2 and TRBJ1-5 gives the full variable domain: GAGVSQSPSNKVTEKGKDVELRCDPISGHTALYWYRQSLGQGLEFLIYFQGNSAPDKSGLPSDRFSAERTGGSVSTLTIQRTQQEDSAVYLCASSFRQNQPQHFGDGTRLSIL.

The rearrangement uses TRBV6-4 and TRBJ2-2; possible D gene TRBD2, 6 bases. The V end lost 1 base, the J end lost 6 bases, and 9 bases lay between the germline ends. Germline V lookup: CDR1 MRHNA, CDR2 SNTAGT. The CDR3 runs to 14 residues. The CDR3 spells CASSDLGGAGELFF. CDR3 in DNA: TGTGCCAGCAGTGACTTGGGGGGAGCCGGGGAGCTGTTTTTT.

This clonotype was found a few times. The V gene is TRBV29-1, the J gene TRBJ2-1; 7 nucleotides line up with TRBD1. CDR1 is SQVTM, CDR2 ANQGSEA, per germline. The CDR3 covers 13 residues. The V gene end was trimmed by 4 bases and the J gene end by 12 bases; junction bases not matched to a gene: 12. This CDR3 reads CSVVYGTVPSQFF. The CDR3, as DNA: TGCAGCGTTGTTTATGGGACAGTCCCCTCGCAGTTCTTC.

This clonotype was detected a few times. The chain couples TRBV7-9 to TRBJ2-7, with D maybe TRBD1 (5 bases). V was pared by 7 bases and J by 5 bases, with 15 bases between. This CDR3 is built from 13 residues. Per the germline V gene, CDR1 is SEHNR and CDR2 is FQNEAQ (reference sequence). Written as DNA, the CDR3 is TGTGCCAGCAAAGAAGGGGCAGGGAACGAGCAGTACTTC. This gives the protein CASKEGAGNEQYF.

This clonotype showed up many times. J is TRBJ2-7 and V is TRBV7-8; 7 nucleotides match TRBD1. This CDR3 has 15 residues. Germline V gives CDR1 SGHVS, CDR2 FQNEAQ. The V gene end was trimmed by 6 bases and the J gene end by 0 bases; junction bases not matched to a gene: 8. The chain's CDR3 is CASRRERGPSYEQYF. For the CDR3, the DNA is TGTGCCAGCAGAAGGGAAAGGGGGCCCTCCTACGAGCAGTACTTC.

This clonotype was counted many times. V and J are TRBV7-2 and TRBJ2-5; D unclear. The V gene's germline CDR1 is SGHTA and CDR2 FQGNSA. CDR3 length equals 14 residues. Trimming pared 5 bases from V and 5 bases from J, leaving 15 bases between. The CDR3 DNA follows: TGTGCCAGCAGCGTTAGAGGCGGTGGGGAGACCCAGTACTTC. It codes for CASSVRGGGETQYF.

This chain uses TRBV24-1 with TRBJ2-2; 10 bases line up with TRBD1. Germline CDR1 reads KGHDR; CDR2 reads SFDVKD. This CDR3 has 16 residues. V shed 4 bases and J 1 base; nucleotides not matched to a gene: 2. The CDR3 sequence is CATSDGQGGNTGELFF. CDR3 nucleotides: TGTGCCACCAGTGACGGACAGGGGGGGAACACCGGGGAGCTGTTTTTT.

This chain's CDR3 is CASSLEAGPYTQYF. CDR3 sequence (DNA): TGCGCCAGCAGCTTGGAAGCGGGGCCTTATACGCAGTATTTT. The chain links TRBV5-1 to TRBJ2-3; 7 nucleotides agree with TRBD2. Germline V gene sequence: CDR1 SGHRS, CDR2 YFSETQ. The CDR3 is 14 amino acids. The V and J ends lost 0 bases and 7 bases, in that order; junction bases with no gene match: 5. Full variable domain (remainder filled in from reference TRBV5-1 and TRBJ2-3): KAGVTQTPRYLIKTRGQQVTLSCSPISGHRSVSWYQQTPGQGLQFLFEYFSETQRNKGNFPGRFSGRQFSNSRSEMNVSTLELGDSALYLCASSLEAGPYTQYFGPGTRLTVL.

This clonotype has just a few counts. The rearrangement joins TRBV11-2 to TRBJ2-2; 7 nucleotides line up with TRBD1. CDR3 size: 15 residues. Trimming at V came to 4 bases and at J to 1 base, leaving 3 bases not matched to a gene. Germline CDR1 and CDR2: SGHAT and FQNNGV. The CDR3 sequence is CASSSGQKNTGELFF. CDR3 bases: TGTGCCAGCAGCTCGGGACAGAAGAACACCGGGGAGCTGTTTTTT.